This T cell receptor beta chain comes out of a study of metastatic and nonmetastatic thyroid tumors. Overall study context: Repertoires from malignant and benign thyroid patients were compared across blood and tumor or nodule tissue.

Prior to thyroid surgery, none of the patients had received any treatment. V lost 7 bases to trimming and J lost 3 bases, with 15 bases between them. Germline V gene sequence: CDR1 SQVTM, CDR2 ANQGSEA. The CDR3 has 13 amino acids. Original processing notes: Researchers built a distant-metastasis classifier for papillary thyroid cancer that drew on CDR3 differences across clinicopathological groups. TCRdb re-called clones from the PCR reads using MiXCR. The V and J calls reflect TCRdb's pipeline rather than the authors' work. Counted here are fewer than 50,000 clones, around 17% occurring once; the ten biggest clones make up 20% to 25%. Study results and caveats: The study reportedly found significantly higher TCR beta diversity in malignant thyroid tumors than benign nodules, in blood and tumor.

This clone was observed at least ten times. Its specificity is not known. The specimen sequenced was blood. V gene TRBV29-1 combines with J gene TRBJ1-1, with a possible D match to TRBD1 (6 bases). The sequence came from a female donor with papillary thyroid cancer or a benign thyroid nodule (not recorded which). Some clones in this sample may be carry-over from other donors' samples. CDR3: CSASGEWDTEAFF. In DNA, the CDR3 is TGCAGCGCCTCAGGGGAATGGGACACTGAAGCTTTCTTT.